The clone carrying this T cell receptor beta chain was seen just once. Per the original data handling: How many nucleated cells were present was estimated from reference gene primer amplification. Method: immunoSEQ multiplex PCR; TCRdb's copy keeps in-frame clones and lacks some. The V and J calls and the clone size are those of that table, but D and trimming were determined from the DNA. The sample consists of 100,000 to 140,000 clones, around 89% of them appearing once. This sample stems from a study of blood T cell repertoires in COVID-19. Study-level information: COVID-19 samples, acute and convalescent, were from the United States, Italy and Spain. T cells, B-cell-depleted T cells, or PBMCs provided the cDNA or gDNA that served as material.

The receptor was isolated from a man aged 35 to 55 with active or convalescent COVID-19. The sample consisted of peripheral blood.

The CDR3 DNA sequence: TGTGCCAGCAGTAGACAGGGGGCTATGGCTGAAGCTTTCTTT. It specifies CASSRQGAMAEAFF. The rearrangement links TRBV6-5 to TRBJ1-1, with TRBD1 matching over 10 bases. CDR3 length: 14 amino acids. CDR1 and CDR2 (germline): MNHEY, SVGAGI. V dropped 5 bases and J dropped 6; count of bases not matched to a gene: 6.